This T cell receptor (beta chain) was retrieved from a study of graft-versus-host responses after intestinal transplantation. The table lists this clone with a count of one. Germline lookup yields CDR1 MNHNS and CDR2 SASEGT. Deletions cut 7 bases from V and 7 bases from J, with 10 bases between. The length of the CDR3 is 12 residues. The plating included some 200,000 irradiated, violet-dye-labeled stimulator cells together with some 200,000 CFSE-labeled responder cells. After the reaction, the investigators sorted the proliferating CFSE-low CD3+CD4+ and CD3+CD8+ responders. Repertoires were generated with immunoSEQ multiplex PCR, while TCRdb's copy carries only in-frame clones and drops some. The sample yields 21,000 or so clones, approximately 60% seen once.

The V call is TRBV6-1, the J call TRBJ1-4; D not certain. The sequence came from a human patient who received an intestinal transplant. The sequenced sample was alloreactive CD4+ T cells from a mixed lymphocyte reaction culture, obtained before intestinal transplant. Specified subset: CFSE-low proliferating T cells sorted from roughly six-day pre-transplant mixed lymphocyte reaction (GvH or HvG direction). CDR3 in amino acids: CASNSYREKLFF. The CDR3 DNA is TGTGCCAGCAACAGCTACCGTGAAAAACTGTTTTTT.